This entry lists 21 T cell receptor beta chains sequenced from one sample in a study of cytomegalovirus exposure and HLA in healthy donors. The PCR used 60 Vbeta and 13 Jbeta primers. Generated by immunoSEQ multiplex PCR, the TCRdb table keeps only in-frame clones and is missing some. Among 110,000 to 150,000 clones, just under 85% were seen once, and the ten largest hold around 4.1%. Sequencing was carried out using PBMCs. The receptors were gathered from a man aged 40-49 years in good health and CMV-seropositive.

This clone was seen only once. Written as DNA, the CDR3 is TGCGCCAGCAGCTGGTCCCGGGACAATAACATTCAGTACTTC. Its translation: CASSWSRDNNIQYF. The chain links TRBV5-1 to TRBJ2-4, with a possible D match to TRBD1 (6 bases). This CDR3 comprises 14 residues. From germline, CDR1 is SGHRS and CDR2 YFSETQ. V was trimmed by 3 bases and J by 7 bases, leaving 14 bases between them.

This rearrangement joins TRBV30 to TRBJ2-7; 7 nucleotides line up with TRBD2. V dropped 2 bases and J dropped 3; count of bases not matched to a gene: 7. The CDR3 has 14 residues. The germline gives CDR1 GTSNPN, CDR2 SVGIG (reference sequence). CDR3 region: CAWSSGAGDYEQYF. The DNA for the CDR3 is TGTGCCTGGAGTAGCGGGGCGGGAGACTACGAGCAGTACTTC. Full variable domain (remainder filled in from reference TRBV30 and TRBJ2-7): SQTIHQWPATLVQPVGSPLSLECTVEGTSNPNLYWYRQAAGRGLQLLFYSVGIGQISSEVPQNLSASRPQDRQFILSSKKLLLSDSGFYLCAWSSGAGDYEQYFGPGTRLTVT.

This clone was seen once. This chain joins TRBV2 and TRBJ2-3, with 8 bases identical to TRBD2. The junction had 7 bases not matched to a gene; V was cut back by 8 bases and J by 0 bases. This CDR3 is built from 15 residues. CDR1 and CDR2 (germline): SNHLY, FYNNEI. CDR3 bases: TGTGCCAGCCGCCGACTAGCGACTAGCACAGATACGCAGTATTTT. Its translation: CASRRLATSTDTQYF.

The chain employs TRBV7-9 and TRBJ1-2; D perhaps matches TRBD1 (6 bases). CDR3 length: 14 residues. Trimming removed 5 bases at V and 6 bases at J, with 16 bases between. Germline CDR1 and CDR2: SEHNR and FQNEAQ (reference sequence). CDR3: CASSLGGRGDGYTF. Here the CDR3 DNA reads TGTGCCAGCAGCCTCGGGGGGCGCGGCGATGGCTACACCTTC.

The rearrangement links TRBV9 to TRBJ2-7; 7 nucleotides agree with TRBD1. V was pared by 0 bases and J by 6 bases, with 6 bases of the junction left unmatched. CDR1 and CDR2 from the germline V gene are SGDLS and YYNGEE. This CDR3 has 14 residues. As DNA, the CDR3 is TGTGCCAGCAGCGTAGAGTGGGCAGGGGGCGAGCAGTACTTC. Translated: CASSVEWAGGEQYF.

The sample holds one count of this clone. The sample holds other DNA sequences that translate to the same CDR3. The gene calls are TRBV27 and TRBJ1-1, with TRBD1 identical over 9 bases. In germline, CDR1 is MNHEY, CDR2 SMNVEV (reference sequence). This CDR3 region has 14 residues. The V and J ends lost 3 bases and 4 bases, in that order; junction bases with no gene match: 3. As DNA, the CDR3 is TGTGCCAGCAGTTTCAGACAGGGGGGCACTGAAGCTTTCTTT. Its protein is CASSFRQGGTEAFF.

The gene calls are TRBV7-5 and TRBJ1-2; TRBD1 is taken as the D call from the table, unchecked against the DNA. TRBV7-5 is shown as a pseudogene. The CDR3 spans 13 residues. CDR3 in amino acids: CARRPGQNYGYTF. CDR3 bases: TGTGCCAGAAGGCCTGGACAGAACTATGGCTACACCTTC.

J is TRBJ1-1 and V is TRBV30; possible D gene TRBD1, 5 bases. V gave up 0 bases and J gave up 5 bases, with 10 bases separating them. Germline V lookup: CDR1 GTSNPN, CDR2 SVGIG (reference sequence). This CDR3 contains 13 residues. CDR3 nucleotides: TGTGCCTGGAGTGTAGGGACTTGGACTGAAGCTTTCTTT. Amino acid sequence: CAWSVGTWTEAFF.

This chain links TRBV11-2 with TRBJ2-7; possibly TRBD2 for D (5 bases). Germline lookup yields CDR1 SGHAT and CDR2 FQNNGV. The CDR3 spans 15 residues. Trimming shortened V by 0 bases and J by 3 bases, and 12 bases separated the two germline ends. The CDR3, as DNA: TGTGCCAGCAGCTTAGACCCGGGGAATTTCTACGAGCAGTACTTC. Translated: CASSLDPGNFYEQYF. Complete variable domain (other parts from reference TRBV11-2 and TRBJ2-7): EAGVAQSPRYKIIEKRQSVAFWCNPISGHATLYWYQQILGQGPKLLIQFQNNGVVDDSQLPKDRFSAERLKGVDSTLKIQPAKLEDSAVYLCASSLDPGNFYEQYFGPGTRLTVT.

The chain couples TRBV6-6 to TRBJ1-1; D is unresolved. CDR3 size: 13 residues. The V gene's germline CDR1 is MNHNY and CDR2 SVGAGI (reference sequence). V lost 8 bases, J lost 0 bases, and 10 bases lay in between. As DNA, the CDR3 is TGTGCCAGCCTTAGAGTCCTGAACACTGAAGCTTTCTTT. Encoded protein: CASLRVLNTEAFF.

V usage is TRBV19 and J usage is TRBJ2-5; 8 nucleotides match TRBD2. Germline values: CDR1 LNHDA, CDR2 SQIVND (reference sequence). CDR3 size: 13 residues. The junction had 2 bases not matched to a gene; V was cut back by 6 bases and J by 2 bases. CDR3 in amino acids: CASSGRVQETQYF. CDR3 bases: TGTGCCAGTAGCGGGAGGGTTCAAGAGACCCAGTACTTC.

This chain connects TRBV2 to TRBJ1-4; 7 bases match TRBD1. CDR3 size: 14 residues. V lost 7 bases and J lost 3; bases outside the gene matches: 5. Germline V gene sequence: CDR1 SNHLY, CDR2 FYNNEI. CDR3: CASIIDRANEKLFF. The CDR3 DNA reads as TGTGCCAGCATTATTGACAGGGCTAATGAAAAACTGTTTTTT. Drawing the rest from reference TRBV2 and TRBJ1-4, the complete variable domain is EPEVTQTPSHQVTQMGQEVILRCVPISNHLYFYWYRQILGQKVEFLVSFYNNEISEKSEIFDDQFSVERPDGSNFTLKIRSTKLEDSAMYFCASIIDRANEKLFFGSGTQLSVL.

Worth noting for this clone: The junction departs from germline at one end; a sequencing error may be responsible. The chain links TRBV5-1 to TRBJ2-7, with 10 bases fitting TRBD2. CDR3 length: 16 residues. CDR1 is SGHRS, CDR2 YFSETQ, per germline. This CDR3 is CASRLGWTSGLYEQYF. DNA for the CDR3: TGCGCCAGCAGATTGGGGTGGACTAGCGGTCTCTACGAGCAGTACTTC. The full variable domain, with the rest looked up from reference TRBV5-1 and TRBJ2-7, is KAGVTQTPRYLIKTRGQQVTLSCSPISGHRSVSWYQQTPGQGLQFLFEYFSETQRNKGNFPGRFSGRQFSNSRSEMNVSTLELGDSALYLCASRLGWTSGLYEQYFGPGTRLTVT.

This chain uses TRBV7-9 with TRBJ1-4; 12 bases agree with TRBD1. V gave up 2 bases and J gave up 4 bases; unmatched junction bases: 5. Germline V gene lookup returns CDR1 SEHNR and CDR2 FQNEAQ (reference sequence). The CDR3 runs to 17 residues. The CDR3 reads CASSLRDRGLINEKLFF. CDR3 DNA: TGTGCCAGCAGCTTACGGGACAGGGGGCTGATTAATGAAAAACTGTTTTTT. Together with reference TRBV7-9 and TRBJ1-4, the CDR3 gives the full variable domain: DTGVSQNPRHKITKRGQNVTFRCDPISEHNRLYWYRQTLGQGPEFLTYFQNEAQLEKSRLLSDRFSAERPKGSFSTLEIQRTEQGDSAMYLCASSLRDRGLINEKLFFGSGTQLSVL.

This rearrangement joins TRBV7-2 to TRBJ2-2; 12 bases agree with TRBD2. Germline trimming cut 3 bases from V and 1 base from J; bases unmatched to any gene: 0. The CDR3 length is 16 residues. Germline V CDR1 and CDR2: SGHTA, FQGNSA. CDR3 sequence (DNA): TGTGCCAGCAGCTTGGGACTAGCGGGGAACACCGGGGAGCTGTTTTTT. It codes for CASSLGLAGNTGELFF.

The genes are TRBV5-1 and TRBJ2-5, with 7 bases matching TRBD1. This CDR3 has 16 residues. Germline V gene lookup returns CDR1 SGHRS and CDR2 YFSETQ. J was trimmed by 1 base and V by 1 base; bases with no gene match: 7. The CDR3 nucleotides are TGCGCCAGCAGCTTGTTTTCGGCAGGGGGCCAAGAGACCCAGTACTTC. This codes for CASSLFSAGGQETQYF. The whole variable domain, remainder taken from reference TRBV5-1 and TRBJ2-5, is KAGVTQTPRYLIKTRGQQVTLSCSPISGHRSVSWYQQTPGQGLQFLFEYFSETQRNKGNFPGRFSGRQFSNSRSEMNVSTLELGDSALYLCASSLFSAGGQETQYFGPGTRLLVL.

The chain links TRBV10-3 to TRBJ1-5; D ambiguous. The germline V gene has CDR1 ENHRY and CDR2 SYGVKD. This CDR3 comprises 12 residues. Trimming took off 3 bases at V and 4 bases at J, with 4 bases between the two ends. CDR3 protein: CAISDQNQPQHF. The CDR3 bases are TGTGCCATCAGTGATCAGAATCAGCCCCAGCATTTT.

The rearrangement links TRBV30 to TRBJ1-1; possible D gene TRBD1, 5 bases. The CDR3 runs to 12 residues. CDR1 and CDR2 (germline): GTSNPN, SVGIG (reference sequence). The V gene lost 3 bases and the J gene lost 11 bases, with 16 bases spanning the gap. CDR3 in DNA: TGTGCCTGGAGAGAAGGGGTGCAGAAGGCTTTCTTT. Residues: CAWREGVQKAFF. Full variable domain (rest looked up from reference TRBV30 and TRBJ1-1): SQTIHQWPATLVQPVGSPLSLECTVEGTSNPNLYWYRQAAGRGLQLLFYSVGIGQISSEVPQNLSASRPQDRQFILSSKKLLLSDSGFYLCAWREGVQKAFFGQGTRLTVV.

The chain has TRBV7-9 and TRBJ2-7, with 7 nucleotides matching TRBD1. With 3 bases clipped from V and 6 bases from J, the junction kept 11 bases outside the gene matches. The CDR3 length is 15 residues. Germline loops: CDR1 SEHNR, CDR2 FQNEAQ (reference sequence). CDR3 amino acids: CASSFDRALQGEQYF. DNA of the CDR3: TGTGCCAGCAGCTTTGACAGGGCGCTCCAAGGCGAGCAGTACTTC.

This clone was observed a handful of times. This rearrangement joins TRBV7-2 to TRBJ2-1; the D gene is possibly TRBD1 (5 bases). Trimming removed 5 bases from V and 2 bases from J, with 10 bases in between. CDR1 and CDR2 from the germline V gene are SGHTA and FQGNSA. This CDR3 is built from 14 residues. The CDR3 region has the DNA TGTGCCAGCAGCCCAGGGTCGGCCTACAATGAGCAGTTCTTC. Protein product: CASSPGSAYNEQFF.

The chain combines TRBV7-3 with TRBJ2-7; D might be TRBD2 (6 bases). The CDR3 is 15 residues long. The V gene lost 1 base and the J gene lost 3 bases, with 13 bases spanning the gap. The germline CDR1 and CDR2 sequences are SGHTA and FQGTGA. Written as DNA, the CDR3 is TGTGCCAGCAGCTTAAGTAGCGGACCACACTACGAGCAGTACTTC. Translation gives CASSLSSGPHYEQYF.